This T cell receptor beta chain was captured by sequencing in a study of T cell repertoires in cytomegalovirus infection. Overall study context: Newly reported HLA-C-restricted and thoroughly characterized HLA-B-restricted CMV epitopes were employed. Indications of both CMV infection and matching HLA type were provided by public TCR beta signatures. Study results and caveats: Clonotype analysis showed dominance of the ex vivo response by HLA-C-restricted CMV-specific TCR beta clonotypes. Cumulative frequency of public TCR beta families picked out carriers of CMV plus the relevant HLA.

Comments on this clonotype: The target antigen is unknown.

CDR1 and CDR2 (germline): MNHEY, SVGAGI. The CDR3 sequence is 17 residues long. Between the trimmed V and J ends, which lost 0 bases and 10 bases, there was a span of 19 bases. Each CDR3 protein gets one entry after TCRdb re-called the reads with MiXCR. The data contain some 560,000 distinct CDR3 sequences, almost 40% of them singletons. The TCR was taken from a human donor in good health (CMV status not recorded). Some clones in this sample may be carry-over from other donors' samples. The sequenced sample was cultured PBMCs, obtained from culture after CMV antigen stimulation. V and J are TRBV6-5 and TRBJ1-6; no definite D call. The CDR3, as DNA: TGTGCCAGCAGTTACTCGAATGCTGGACGCCCTCGGTCACCCCTCCACTTT. It encodes CASSYSNAGRPRSPLHF.